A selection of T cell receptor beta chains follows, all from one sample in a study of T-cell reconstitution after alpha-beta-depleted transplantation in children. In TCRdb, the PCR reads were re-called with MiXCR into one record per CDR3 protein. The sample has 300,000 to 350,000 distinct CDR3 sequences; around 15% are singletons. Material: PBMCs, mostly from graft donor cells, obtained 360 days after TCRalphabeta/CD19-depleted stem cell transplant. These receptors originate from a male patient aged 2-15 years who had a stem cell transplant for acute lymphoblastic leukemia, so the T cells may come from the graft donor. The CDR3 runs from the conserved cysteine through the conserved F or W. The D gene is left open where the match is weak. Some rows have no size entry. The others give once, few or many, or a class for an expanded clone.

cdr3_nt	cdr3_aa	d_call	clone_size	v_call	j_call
TGTGCCAGCAGCTTCCCGGGGGAGAACACTGAAGCTTTCTTT	CASSFPGENTEAFF	-	few	TRBV5-6	TRBJ1-1
TGTGCCAGCAGCTGGTCCACGGGTGAGCAGTTCTTC	CASSWSTGEQFF	-	-	TRBV7-9	TRBJ2-1
TGTGCCACGCAACGGGAGGGTTGGAATCAGCCCCAGCATTTT	CATQREGWNQPQHF	-	-	TRBV7-9	TRBJ1-5
TGTGCCAGCAATCGCAAATCCGAGCCCACCTACGAGCAGTACTTC	CASNRKSEPTYEQYF	-	few	TRBV6-2/TRBV6-3	TRBJ2-7
TGCAGTGCTAGAGGGGGCTTTTCCTATGGGGGACAAGAGACCCAGTACTTC	CSARGGFSYGGQETQYF	-	many	TRBV20-1	TRBJ2-5
TGTGCCAGCAGTTACTCGAACACTGAAGCTTTCTTT	CASSYSNTEAFF	-	many	TRBV6-6	TRBJ1-1
TGTGCCAGCCGCTCGGTGGGGGAGCAGTTCTTC	CASRSVGEQFF	-	few	TRBV6-2/TRBV6-3	TRBJ2-1
TGTGCCAGCAGCTTATATCTCACCGGGGAGCTGTTTTTT	CASSLYLTGELFF	-	few	TRBV7-9	TRBJ2-2
TGTGCCAGCAGTTCAGCGGGAGTCAGGGATACGCAGTATTTT	CASSSAGVRDTQYF	TRBD2	few	TRBV12-3/TRBV12-4	TRBJ2-3
TGTGCCTGGAGTGTGGGAATCGACCTCAAGTTCTTC	CAWSVGIDLKFF	-	-	TRBV30	TRBJ2-1
TGCAGTGCTAGAGAGGCCAGGGACCCCAAAAACATTCAGTACTTC	CSAREARDPKNIQYF	-	few	TRBV20-1	TRBJ2-4
TGTGCCAACGGGGCCCGGGACAGGGGTGAGAATGAGCAGTTCTTC	CANGARDRGENEQFF	TRBD1	-	TRBV10-3	TRBJ2-1
TGCGCCAGCAGCTTTTTCCCAGACAATGAGCAGTTCTTC	CASSFFPDNEQFF	-	few	TRBV5-1	TRBJ2-1
TGTGCCACCAGTGATTCCGCCCCTACAGGGCGGTACGAGACCCAGTACTTC	CATSDSAPTGRYETQYF	-	few	TRBV24-1	TRBJ2-5
TGCGCCAGCAGCGGCCTAGCGGGGTCTGAGACCCAGTACTTC	CASSGLAGSETQYF	TRBD2	-	TRBV4-3	TRBJ2-5
TGCGCCAGCAGCTTGCTCGGGGGCGCCGGCTACGAGCAGTACTTC	CASSLLGGAGYEQYF	-	-	TRBV5-1	TRBJ2-7
TGTGCCACCAGCAGCCTAAGCACAGATACGCAGTATTTT	CATSSLSTDTQYF	-	-	TRBV15	TRBJ2-3
TGCGCCAGCAGCTTCGACGACAGTCTCGGTGGCTACACCTTC	CASSFDDSLGGYTF	-	-	TRBV5-1	TRBJ1-2
TGTGCCACCAGCAGAGAGGGGTTTGGCTACCAAGAGACCCAGTACTTC	CATSREGFGYQETQYF	-	-	TRBV15	TRBJ2-5
TGTGCCAGCAGTTTGGCAGGGGGCCCACAGACCCAGTACTTC	CASSLAGGPQTQYF	TRBD1	-	TRBV28	TRBJ2-5
TGTGCCAGCAGTCAACGGTGGGGTCGAACAGATACGCAGTATTTT	CASSQRWGRTDTQYF	-	-	TRBV27	TRBJ2-3
TGTGCCAGCAGCCAAGGAGGGGCTTGGGAGGAGCTGTTTTTT	CASSQGGAWEELFF	-	few	TRBV4-2	TRBJ2-2
TGCAGTGCTAGAGATCCCGGGGGCTTCGGTGAAGCTTTCTTT	CSARDPGGFGEAFF	-	-	TRBV20-1	TRBJ1-1
TGTGCCAGCAGCCAGGGACAGCAAAACATTCAGTACTTC	CASSQGQQNIQYF	TRBD1	-	TRBV4-2	TRBJ2-4
TGTGCCAGCAGCCAACAAGAGACCCAGTACTTC	CASSQQETQYF	-	many	TRBV4-2	TRBJ2-5
TGCGCCAGCAGCCAAGCCCCTACTTCGGATGAGCAGTTCTTC	CASSQAPTSDEQFF	-	few	TRBV4-1	TRBJ2-1
TGTGCCAGCAGCTCCCGGGCACGGAGCCATGAGCAGTTCTTC	CASSSRARSHEQFF	-	few	TRBV7-9	TRBJ2-1
TGCGCCAGCAGCCAATTCGCAGGGGGAAGCTACACCTTC	CASSQFAGGSYTF	TRBD1	-	TRBV4-3	TRBJ1-2
TGCAGTGCTAGTCTTTGGCGGGAGGGCCTCTCACGTCACACAGATACGCAGTATTTT	CSASLWREGLSRHTDTQYF	TRBD2	-	TRBV20-1	TRBJ2-3
TGCGCCAGCAGCGCAAGACTAGCGGCCCCTAGGGAGCAGTTCTTC	CASSARLAAPREQFF	TRBD2	few	TRBV5-1	TRBJ2-1
TGTGCCAGCAGCCAGTTTGCAGATACGCAGTATTTT	CASSQFADTQYF	-	-	TRBV3-1	TRBJ2-3
TGTGCCACCAGCAGGGGACAGGGGATGGGTACAGATACGCAGTATTTT	CATSRGQGMGTDTQYF	TRBD1	many	TRBV15	TRBJ2-3
TGTGCCAGCACTAGCGTGTCCTACGAGCAGTACTTC	CASTSVSYEQYF	-	-	TRBV7-9	TRBJ2-7
TGTGCCAGCAGCTTCCCGACCCTTTTAGGGTACAATGAGCAGTTCTTC	CASSFPTLLGYNEQFF	-	many	TRBV7-2	TRBJ2-1
TGTGCCAGCCAGGGGGGCAATGAGCAGTTCTTC	CASQGGNEQFF	-	many	TRBV28	TRBJ2-1
TGTGCCAGCAGCCTTAAGCGGGAGCAGCAAACTAGCACAGATACGCAGTATTTT	CASSLKREQQTSTDTQYF	TRBD2	few	TRBV11-1	TRBJ2-3
TGCGCCAGCAGCTTGGAGGGACAATACAATGAGCAGTTCTTC	CASSLEGQYNEQFF	-	many	TRBV5-1	TRBJ2-1
TGTGCCAGCAGTTTAGGGTCTGCGCCCCACAATGAGCAGTTCTTC	CASSLGSAPHNEQFF	-	many	TRBV12-3/TRBV12-4	TRBJ2-1
TGCGCCAGCAGCCGGGACAGGGGGAACGATGAGCAGTTCTTC	CASSRDRGNDEQFF	TRBD1	few	TRBV4-1	TRBJ2-1
TGCAGTGCTAGACCGCAAGGGCCCGGCGTCAAAAACATTCAGTACTTC	CSARPQGPGVKNIQYF	-	many	TRBV20-1	TRBJ2-4
TGTGCCACCACCGAGCGGGAGGCTGGCGGGGAGCAGTTCTTC	CATTEREAGGEQFF	TRBD2	few	TRBV10-3	TRBJ2-1
TGCAGTGCGAATAACGGGAGACTCTCTTACGAGCAGTACTTC	CSANNGRLSYEQYF	-	-	TRBV20-1	TRBJ2-7
TGTGCCAGCAGCTTAAAAATAACTAGCGGGAGCGGGGGGACCGGGGAGCTGTTTTTT	CASSLKITSGSGGTGELFF	TRBD2	-	TRBV5-4	TRBJ2-2
TGTGCCAGCAGCCGTAACAGGGGCCAGAACATCGAAGCTTTCTTT	CASSRNRGQNIEAFF	TRBD1	-	TRBV3-1	TRBJ1-1
TGTGCCAGCAGTCGTGATTTTAACTACGAGCAGTACTTC	CASSRDFNYEQYF	-	-	TRBV12-3/TRBV12-4	TRBJ2-7
TGTGCCAGCAGTTTCGCCCGGGACAGGGTCAGCACAGATACGCAGTATTTT	CASSFARDRVSTDTQYF	TRBD1	many	TRBV12-3/TRBV12-4	TRBJ2-3
TGTGCCAGCACAGGGGGGGGGACCACAGATACGCAGTATTTT	CASTGGGTTDTQYF	-	few	TRBV27	TRBJ2-3
TGTGCCAGCAGCCGCTGGCGCGGAGGGCACCTCAGCTCTGGGGCCAACGTCCTGACTTTC	CASSRWRGGHLSSGANVLTF	-	-	TRBV2	TRBJ2-6
TGCGCCAGCAGCCACCTCTGGCGGAAGAACACCGGGGAGCTGTTTTTT	CASSHLWRKNTGELFF	-	-	TRBV4-1	TRBJ2-2
TGCGCCAGCAGCCATCCGGGCGGTGGAAACACCATATATTTT	CASSHPGGGNTIYF	-	-	TRBV4-1	TRBJ1-3